Listed below are T cell receptor beta chains from one sample, sequenced in a study of identical twins. TCRdb independently ran MiXCR on the 5' RACE reads; one entry per CDR3 protein. The repertoire holds approximately 530,000 distinct CDR3 sequences, 20% to 25% seen once, with around 0.5% in the top ten. These data were likewise used in another study, on yellow fever vaccine responses in identical twins.

Sequenced material: CD4+ T cells sorted from blood. All receptors come from a young woman in good health. Both conserved end residues are part of each CDR3. A D gene is named only where the DNA matches it firmly. Clone size is stated in some rows and not others, as once, few, many or a class when expanded.

TRBD1 TRBJ1-1 TRBV3-1 - TGTGCCAGCAGCAAGGACAGGGGGCCGTCGAACACTGAAGCTTTCTTT CASSKDRGPSNTEAFF
- TRBJ2-6 TRBV7-3 - TGTGCCAGCAAGCCCGGGAGCTCTGGGGCCAACGTCCTGACTTTC CASKPGSSGANVLTF
- TRBJ1-4 TRBV5-1 few TGCGCCAGCAGCGGCAGCGGAGGACCAACTAATGAAAAACTGTTTTTT CASSGSGGPTNEKLFF
- TRBJ2-1 TRBV7-3 few TGTGCCAGCAGCTTATACCCCGGACAGCGGGTCAATGAGCAGTTCTTC CASSLYPGQRVNEQFF
TRBD2 TRBJ2-1 TRBV12-3/TRBV12-4 - TGTGCCAGCAGTTTAGTGGGAAGCGGCGGGAGGGGGTTCTTC CASSLVGSGGRGFF
- TRBJ2-5 TRBV4-1 - TGCGCCAGCAGCCGCGCGCTTCCAGAGACCCAGTACTTC CASSRALPETQYF
TRBD1 TRBJ2-5 TRBV5-6 few TGTGCCAGCAGCATCCCGGGACAGGGGTTCCAAGAGACCCAGTACTTC CASSIPGQGFQETQYF
TRBD1 TRBJ1-3 TRBV28 few TGTGCCAGCAGTTTAGCCGACAGGGCCCCACCTTTCGCCATATATTTT CASSLADRAPPFAIYF
TRBD1 TRBJ1-2 TRBV12-3/TRBV12-4 few TGTGCCAGCAGTTTAGGCAGGGGGTATGGCTACACCTTC CASSLGRGYGYTF
- TRBJ2-2 TRBV12-3/TRBV12-4 - TGTGCCAGCAGTGTTTTCGGGGAGCTGTTTTTT CASSVFGELFF
- TRBJ2-7 TRBV5-1 - TGCGCCAGCAGACCCGGGGGGCCAATCTACGAGCAGTACTTC CASRPGGPIYEQYF
TRBD2 TRBJ2-6 TRBV6-5 few TGTGCCAGCAGTTTGAGCGGGGGGGCTTCTGGGGCCAACGTCCTGACTTTC CASSLSGGASGANVLTF
TRBD1 TRBJ2-1 TRBV9 - TGTGCCAGCAGCTCGACAGGGACGGGGTCCAATGAGCAGTTCTTC CASSSTGTGSNEQFF
TRBD2 TRBJ2-2 TRBV24-1 - TGTGCCACCAGTGACTCCCGGACTAGCGGAGCGAACACCGGGGAGCTGTTTTTT CATSDSRTSGANTGELFF
- TRBJ1-1 TRBV5-5 few TGTGCCAGCAGCCACCAGGACAGACAGAACACTGAAGCTTTCTTT CASSHQDRQNTEAFF